What follows are 25 T cell receptor beta chains derived from one specimen sequenced in a study of cytomegalovirus exposure and HLA in healthy donors. Clones were read by immunoSEQ multiplex PCR, and TCRdb kept only the in-frame ones, dropping some. The sample includes 250,000 or so clones, around nine tenths seen only once; the top ten take less than 3%. Sequenced: PBMCs. The receptor source for this set is a man aged 18 to 30 in good health and CMV-seronegative.

The CDR3 loop is CACGTHNQPQHF. Written as DNA, the CDR3 is TGTGCCTGCGGGACGCACAATCAGCCCCAGCATTTT. J is TRBJ1-5 and V is TRBV2, with D perhaps matching TRBD1 (5 bases). This CDR3 contains 12 residues. The ends were cut back, 11 bases at V and 3 bases at J, with 11 bases in the middle. Germline CDR1 and CDR2: SNHLY and FYNNEI.

The chain links TRBV12-5 to TRBJ2-7; D not resolved. The CDR3 spans 15 residues. Trimming shortened V by 2 bases and J by 3 bases, and 14 bases separated the two germline ends. In germline, CDR1 is LGHNT, CDR2 FRNRAP. In DNA, the CDR3 is TGTGCTAGTGGTTTGCCGTACAGCCCCGTCTACGAGCAGTACTTC. Its protein is CASGLPYSPVYEQYF.

This chain connects TRBV19 to TRBJ2-2; the D gene is possibly TRBD1 (5 bases). This CDR3 has 15 residues. Germline lookup yields CDR1 LNHDA and CDR2 SQIVND (reference sequence). The V and J ends lost 1 base and 4 bases respectively, with 10 bases between them. CDR3 loop: CASSIARVGTGELFF. The DNA for the CDR3 is TGTGCCAGTAGTATAGCCAGGGTGGGCACCGGGGAGCTGTTTTTT.

As to this clone: An end of the junction differs from the germline gene, which may be a read error. The chain joins TRBV27 to TRBJ1-4, with D tentatively TRBD1 (5 bases). This CDR3 is built from 18 residues. Germline lookup yields CDR1 MNHEY and CDR2 SMNVEV (reference sequence). As DNA, the CDR3 is TGTGCCAGCAGTGTATCGGGGCCCAATAGGTCCCATAACGAAAAACTGTTTTTT. This encodes CASSVSGPNRSHNEKLFF.

The gene calls are TRBV2 and TRBJ1-1; D is uncertain. Germline CDR1 is SNHLY and CDR2 is FYNNEI. The germline V and J ends were trimmed by 11 bases and 0 bases, with 13 bases remaining between them. The CDR3 covers 13 residues. CDR3: CAGSRNMNTEAFF. The CDR3 DNA reads as TGTGCCGGGAGCAGAAACATGAACACTGAAGCTTTCTTT.

The gene calls are TRBV30 and TRBJ2-1, with D tentatively TRBD2 (6 bases). Germline lookup yields CDR1 GTSNPN and CDR2 SVGIG (reference sequence). V lost 8 bases and J 4 bases, leaving 21 bases between the germline ends. The CDR3 spans 15 residues. The DNA of the CDR3 is TGTGCCACCCACCCCGGGAGACGGGTTTACAATGAGCAGTTCTTC. Protein product: CATHPGRRVYNEQFF.

The rearrangement joins TRBV7-9 to TRBJ2-3, with D perhaps matching TRBD2 (6 bases). Per the germline V gene, CDR1 is SEHNR and CDR2 is FQNEAQ (reference sequence). V lost 5 bases and J 1 base, leaving 13 bases between the germline ends. CDR3 length: 15 residues. The CDR3 nucleotides are TGTGCCAGCAGCCCGTGGGGCGGGGGCACAGATACGCAGTATTTT. Translation gives CASSPWGGGTDTQYF.

CDR3 in amino acids: CASSGLSHSGNTIYF. The CDR3 DNA reads TGTGCCAGCAGTGGCTTATCGCACTCTGGAAACACCATATATTTT. The J gene is TRBJ1-3, the V gene TRBV28; the D is unclear. V lost 5 bases and J 0 bases, leaving 11 bases between the germline ends. The CDR3 runs to 15 residues. The germline CDR1 and CDR2 sequences are MDHEN and SYDVKM.

The J gene is TRBJ2-7, the V gene TRBV28; perhaps TRBD2 as D (6 bases). The CDR3 loop spans 13 amino acids. V shed 4 bases and J shed 4 bases, with 11 bases lying between them. CDR1 is MDHEN and CDR2 is SYDVKM in the germline V gene. CDR3 in DNA: TGTGCCAGCAGTTCTAGCGATCGTTACGAGCAGTACTTC. The encoded protein is CASSSSDRYEQYF. The full variable domain, its missing parts supplied by reference TRBV28 and TRBJ2-7, is DVKVTQSSRYLVKRTGEKVFLECVQDMDHENMFWYRQDPGLGLRLIYFSYDVKMKEKGDIPEGYSVSREKKERFSLILESASTNQTSMYLCASSSSDRYEQYFGPGTRLTVT.

The chain recombines TRBV15 with TRBJ2-5; D remains unclear. The germline V gene has CDR1 LNHNV and CDR2 YYDKDF (reference sequence). CDR3 length: 13 amino acids. The V end was cut by 5 bases, the J end by 0 bases, with 7 bases between. The CDR3 sequence: CATSQYYQETQYF. The CDR3 coding sequence is TGTGCCACCAGCCAGTATTACCAAGAGACCCAGTACTTC.

The chain joins TRBV9 to TRBJ2-3, with 9 bases lining up with TRBD1. The germline gives CDR1 SGDLS, CDR2 YYNGEE. V shed 4 bases, J shed 2 bases, and the junction held 11 bases outside the gene matches. This CDR3 is built from 17 residues. CDR3: CASSKRPGTGNTDTQYF. CDR3 in DNA: TGTGCCAGCAGCAAGCGACCCGGGACAGGGAACACAGATACGCAGTATTTT. Looking up the rest from reference TRBV9 and TRBJ2-3 gives the full variable domain: DSGVTQTPKHLITATGQRVTLRCSPRSGDLSVYWYQQSLDQGLQFLIQYYNGEERAKGNILERFSAQQFPDLHSELNLSSLELGDSALYFCASSKRPGTGNTDTQYFGPGTRLTVL.

Regarding this clone: Other DNA sequences in the sample encode the same CDR3. V usage is TRBV4-1 and J usage is TRBJ1-5; D unresolved. Germline-derived CDR1 and CDR2 are MGHRA and YSYEKL. The CDR3 has 13 amino acids. Trimming pared 0 bases from V and 4 bases from J, leaving 4 bases between. As DNA, the CDR3 is TGCGCCAGCAGCCAAGATCGGAATCAGCCCCAGCATTTT. It codes for CASSQDRNQPQHF.

Of note for this clone: At one of its ends the junction is not consistent with the germline gene, which may arise from a read error. The genes are TRBV10-3 and TRBJ2-1; TRBD2 aligns across 12 bases. The germline V gene encodes CDR1 ENHRY and CDR2 SYGVKD. This CDR3 region has 16 residues. CDR3 in amino acids: CAISEFASGGAIEQFF. The CDR3 coding sequence is TGTGCCATCAGCGAGTTCGCTAGCGGGGGGGCCATTGAGCAGTTCTTC.

V usage is TRBV18 and J usage is TRBJ1-2; possible D gene TRBD1, 6 bases. The CDR3 runs to 13 residues. V lost 5 bases and J lost 7, with 14 bases in between. Germline lookup yields CDR1 KGHSH and CDR2 LQKENI. The CDR3 DNA sequence: TGTGCCAGCTCAAAGACCCGGGGGGCTGGCTACACCTTC. It specifies CASSKTRGAGYTF.

This sequence joins TRBV5-1 and TRBJ2-5, with 8 bases matching TRBD2. CDR1 and CDR2 from the germline V gene are SGHRS and YFSETQ. The CDR3 loop spans 13 amino acids. The junction had 3 bases not matched to a gene; V was cut back by 4 bases and J by 4 bases. The CDR3 loop is CASSGSGTETQYF. As DNA, the CDR3 is TGCGCCAGCAGCGGTAGCGGGACAGAGACCCAGTACTTC.

The rearrangement uses TRBV7-8 and TRBJ2-7; perhaps TRBD2 as D (6 bases). Germline V gives CDR1 SGHVS, CDR2 FQNEAQ. The CDR3 is 15 residues long. Between the trimmed V and J ends, which lost 2 bases and 2 bases, there was a span of 13 bases. The CDR3 DNA sequence: TGTGCCAGCAGCTTATCGGAGGGGTCCCCCTACGAGCAGTACTTC. As protein: CASSLSEGSPYEQYF.

The chain couples TRBV29-1 to TRBJ1-4; D unclear. Trimming removed 0 bases from V and 7 bases from J, with 3 bases in between. Germline V CDR1 and CDR2: SQVTM, ANQGSEA. The CDR3 is 11 amino acids. CDR3 in DNA: TGCAGCGTTGAAGAGAGTGAAAAACTGTTTTTT. Translating it yields CSVEESEKLFF.

J is TRBJ1-1 and V is TRBV7-8; possible D gene TRBD1, 5 bases. This CDR3 region has 14 residues. Germline-derived CDR1 and CDR2 are SGHVS and FQNEAQ. Trimming left V 2 bases short and J 5 bases short, with 12 bases between. CDR3 sequence: CASSLQPQGTEAFF. The CDR3 DNA sequence: TGTGCCAGCAGCTTACAACCCCAGGGAACTGAAGCTTTCTTT.

The chain has TRBV19 and TRBJ2-1; 10 nucleotides align to TRBD2. This CDR3 has 15 residues. Germline trimming cut 1 base from V and 10 bases from J; bases unmatched to any gene: 7. Germline V gene data show CDR1 as LNHDA and CDR2 as SQIVND (reference sequence). The CDR3, as DNA: TGTGCCAGTAGTATAGGAAGCGGGAGGGGGCAGGAGCAGTTCTTC. This encodes CASSIGSGRGQEQFF.

V usage is TRBV5-6 and J usage is TRBJ1-3, with D possibly being TRBD1 (6 bases). Germline loops: CDR1 SGHDT, CDR2 YYEEEE. Trimming removed 1 base from V and 0 bases from J, with 14 bases in between. This CDR3 has 17 residues. This CDR3 reads CASSLPGYRDSGNTIYF. CDR3 sequence (DNA): TGTGCCAGCAGCTTGCCGGGGTACAGGGACTCTGGAAACACCATATATTTT. The whole variable domain, filled in from reference TRBV5-6 and TRBJ1-3, reads DAGVTQSPTHLIKTRGQQVTLRCSPKSGHDTVSWYQQALGQGPQFIFQYYEEEERQRGNFPDRFSGHQFPNYSSELNVNALLLGDSALYLCASSLPGYRDSGNTIYFGEGSWLTVV.

The genes are TRBV7-9 and TRBJ2-1; D perhaps matches TRBD1 (6 bases). V was shortened by 10 bases and J by 6 bases, with 31 bases between the two germline ends. Germline-derived CDR1 and CDR2 are SEHNR and FQNEAQ (reference sequence). The CDR3 has 18 amino acids. In nucleotides, the CDR3 is TGTGCCACCGCCCAACCCCTCAGCCAGGGGCGAGATGGCAATGAGCAGTTCTTC. Residues: CATAQPLSQGRDGNEQFF.

V gene TRBV5-6 combines with J gene TRBJ2-5; possibly TRBD2 for D (6 bases). Trimming left V 4 bases short and J 2 bases short, with 15 bases between. Germline V lookup: CDR1 SGHDT, CDR2 YYEEEE. This CDR3 is 15 amino acids long. The CDR3 bases are TGTGCCAGCAGCCCCGGCTGGGCGGGGCAAGAGACCCAGTACTTC. Its translation is CASSPGWAGQETQYF.

This chain links TRBV11-2 with TRBJ1-1, with TRBD1 matching over 7 bases. Per the germline V gene, CDR1 is SGHAT and CDR2 is FQNNGV. V shed 4 bases and J 0 bases; nucleotides not matched to a gene: 5. The CDR3 extends over 15 amino acids. The CDR3: CASSSPGQMNTEAFF. The CDR3 DNA is TGTGCCAGCAGCTCACCGGGACAGATGAACACTGAAGCTTTCTTT. Full variable domain (outside the CDR3, taken from reference TRBV11-2 and TRBJ1-1): EAGVAQSPRYKIIEKRQSVAFWCNPISGHATLYWYQQILGQGPKLLIQFQNNGVVDDSQLPKDRFSAERLKGVDSTLKIQPAKLEDSAVYLCASSSPGQMNTEAFFGQGTRLTVV.

This clone occurred once. The chain links TRBV27 to TRBJ2-7; 7 bases match TRBD2. J was trimmed by 3 bases and V by 3 bases; bases with no gene match: 5. Germline lookup yields CDR1 MNHEY and CDR2 SMNVEV (reference sequence). This CDR3 is 14 amino acids long. The CDR3 sequence is CASSLRGGLYEQYF. The CDR3 DNA follows: TGTGCCAGCAGTTTGAGGGGAGGGCTCTACGAGCAGTACTTC.

V usage is TRBV11-2 and J usage is TRBJ2-2; 8 positions match TRBD2. This CDR3 has 16 amino acids. The V segment lost 5 bases and the J segment 0 bases; nucleotides outside the gene matches: 5. Germline CDR1 SGHAT, CDR2 FQNNGV. For the CDR3, the DNA is TGTGCCAGCAGCATGCAACTAGCGGCGAACACCGGGGAGCTGTTTTTT. It codes for CASSMQLAANTGELFF.